Detailed here is one T cell receptor beta chain. Its matching antigen is unknown. Distinct nucleotide sequences in the sample also encode this CDR3. This record comes from a study of graft-versus-host responses after intestinal transplantation. Study-wide points: Early post-transplant declines in HvG were associated with peak levels of circulating GvH clones.

Repertoires were generated with immunoSEQ multiplex PCR, while TCRdb's copy carries only in-frame clones and drops some. The sample includes about 130,000 clones, approximately 91% of them seen just once. Germline V gives CDR1 SGHTA, CDR2 FQGNSA. V lost 0 bases and J 2 bases, leaving 5 bases between the germline ends. The CDR3 is 13 residues long. The sample in question was unstimulated CD4+ T cells sorted from spleen or lymph node cells, obtained before intestinal transplant. This TCR came from a human donor who received an intestinal transplant. This chain links TRBV7-2 with TRBJ2-7; no clear D gene. CDR3 protein: CASSLAGAYEQYF. The CDR3 DNA follows: TGTGCCAGCAGCTTAGCAGGAGCCTACGAGCAGTACTTC.